The next 14 T cell receptor beta chains were all read from a single sample in a study of T-cell reconstitution after alpha-beta-depleted transplantation in children. Unique molecular identifiers were built into the TCRbeta library. TCRdb re-called the PCR reads with MiXCR, one entry per CDR3 protein. The sample has approximately 1,000,000 distinct CDR3 sequences; roughly 29% are singletons. Sequencing used PBMCs, mostly from graft donor cells, obtained 360 days after TCRalphabeta/CD19-depleted stem cell transplant. The source of these receptors is a boy younger than two who had a stem cell transplant for SCID, so the T cells may come from the graft donor.

This clonotype has a single count. A junction end diverges from the germline sequence, so it may reflect a read error. The CDR3 DNA sequence: TGTGCCACCAGTAGCGGGTCCGTTAGCACAGATACGCAGTATTTT. This codes for CATSSGSVSTDTQYF. J is TRBJ2-3 and V is TRBV12-3 or TRBV12-4, with TRBD2 matching 7 bases. There are 15 residues in the CDR3.

The chain is built from TRBV6-1 and TRBJ1-3; D gene ambiguous. Looked up from germline, CDR1 is MNHNS and CDR2 is SASEGT. The V end was cut by 5 bases, the J end by 1 base, with 12 bases between. This CDR3 contains 15 residues. The CDR3 bases are TGTGCCAGCAGTCCCGCGTCAGAGTCTGGAAACACCATATATTTT. Its translation is CASSPASESGNTIYF.

This clonotype was observed a handful of times. The chain links TRBV4-3 to TRBJ2-2; 8 positions match TRBD1. The J segment lost 5 bases and the V segment lost 1 base, leaving 3 bases of the junction unmatched. CDR1 LGHNA and CDR2 YSLEER come from the germline V gene. The CDR3 runs 15 residues. The DNA of the CDR3 is TGCGCCAGCAGCCAAGGGACAGGGAATACCGGGGAGCTGTTTTTT. This sequence encodes CASSQGTGNTGELFF.

This chain links TRBV6-1 with TRBJ2-1; 7 bases are a match to TRBD2. The trim removed 8 bases at V and 6 bases at J, leaving 10 bases unmatched. The CDR3 is 14 residues long. Per germline, CDR1 MNHNS and CDR2 SASEGT. This CDR3 reads CASEGGGKLNEQFF. For the CDR3, the DNA is TGTGCCAGCGAGGGCGGGGGAAAACTCAATGAGCAGTTCTTC.

This sequence joins TRBV20-1 and TRBJ1-5; TRBD1 matches at 10 bases. Unmatched junction bases numbered 2, after V lost 2 bases and J lost 4 bases. Per the germline V gene, CDR1 is DFQATT and CDR2 is SNEGSKA (reference sequence). CDR3 length: 14 amino acids. The CDR3 loop is CSARWTGGNQPQHF. CDR3 DNA: TGCAGTGCTAGATGGACAGGGGGTAATCAGCCCCAGCATTTT.

The J gene is TRBJ2-7, the V gene TRBV6-1, with a tentative D call TRBD1 (6 bases). CDR3 size: 13 residues. V lost 6 bases to trimming and J lost 7 bases, with 16 bases between them. Germline CDR1 and CDR2: MNHNS and SASEGT. CDR3 DNA: TGTGCCAGCAGGCCACAGGGCTACGGGGAGCAGTACTTC. Its translation: CASRPQGYGEQYF.

J is TRBJ2-7 and V is TRBV12-3 or TRBV12-4, with 10 bases matching TRBD1. There are 15 residues in the CDR3. Germline trimming cut 1 base from V and 6 bases from J; bases unmatched to any gene: 6. In nucleotides, the CDR3 is TGTGCCAGCAGTTTAGGTCGACAGGGGGCGGCCGAGCAGTACTTC. Protein: CASSLGRQGAAEQYF.

The chain carries TRBV15 and TRBJ2-2, with TRBD2 matching over 10 bases. V lost 7 bases and J lost 5; bases outside the gene matches: 28. The CDR3 totals 22 residues. Per the germline V gene, CDR1 is LNHNV and CDR2 is YYDKDF (reference sequence). CDR3 sequence (DNA): TGTGCCACCACCTCAGCGGGGGGGCTTACGAAGGTCCAACCCCATAGGACCGGGGAGCTGTTTTTT. Translation: CATTSAGGLTKVQPHRTGELFF.

The genes are TRBV27 and TRBJ2-2; unclear D gene. Per the germline V gene, CDR1 is MNHEY and CDR2 is SMNVEV (reference sequence). Trimming stripped 6 bases from V and 7 bases from J, with 12 bases between. This CDR3 has 13 amino acids. The CDR3 bases are TGTGCCAGCAGCATGAGGACGGGCGGGGAGCTGTTTTTT. Translating gives CASSMRTGGELFF.

The chain recombines TRBV24-1 with TRBJ2-1, with D possibly TRBD1 on 6 matching bases. Germline-derived CDR1 and CDR2 are KGHDR and SFDVKD. V lost 3 bases and J 9 bases, leaving 17 bases between the germline ends. CDR3 length equals 15 residues. CDR3 sequence reads: CATSDPTPGDSEQFF. The CDR3 DNA reads as TGTGCCACCAGTGATCCTACCCCAGGGGATTCTGAGCAGTTCTTC.

A few counts support this clonotype. This chain joins TRBV29-1 and TRBJ1-2, with D possibly TRBD1 on 5 matching bases. V dropped 5 bases and J dropped 6 bases, with 10 bases sitting between them. The CDR3 has 11 residues. Germline-derived CDR1 and CDR2 are SQVTM and ANQGSEA. The chain's CDR3 is CSVKRGDGYTF. Written as DNA, the CDR3 is TGCAGCGTTAAGAGGGGCGATGGCTACACCTTC.

The V and J genes are TRBV7-9 and TRBJ1-1, with no clear D. V was shortened by 5 bases and J by 0 bases, with 19 bases between the two germline ends. CDR1 and CDR2 from the germline V gene are SEHNR and FQNEAQ (reference sequence). The CDR3 is made up of 17 amino acids. The CDR3 DNA sequence: TGTGCCAGCAGCCCCCGGGGAGCAAATAGGATGAACACTGAAGCTTTCTTT. This sequence encodes CASSPRGANRMNTEAFF.

The chain uses TRBV10-3 and TRBJ2-3; 11 bases fit TRBD2. Germline CDR1 is ENHRY and CDR2 is SYGVKD. CDR3 size: 15 residues. V shed 11 bases, J shed 2 bases, and the junction held 9 bases outside the gene matches. CDR3 residues: CAPPGLAANTDTQYF. CDR3 DNA: TGTGCCCCCCCGGGACTAGCGGCCAACACAGATACGCAGTATTTT.

A few counts support this clonotype. The CDR3 here is CSGAFGQGKYEQYF. In DNA form, the CDR3 reads TGCAGCGGGGCCTTCGGACAGGGCAAGTACGAGCAGTACTTC. This rearrangement joins TRBV29-1 to TRBJ2-7; 8 bases map to TRBD1. There are 14 residues in the CDR3. With 7 bases clipped from V and 4 bases from J, the junction kept 12 bases outside the gene matches. Germline V gene lookup returns CDR1 SQVTM and CDR2 ANQGSEA.